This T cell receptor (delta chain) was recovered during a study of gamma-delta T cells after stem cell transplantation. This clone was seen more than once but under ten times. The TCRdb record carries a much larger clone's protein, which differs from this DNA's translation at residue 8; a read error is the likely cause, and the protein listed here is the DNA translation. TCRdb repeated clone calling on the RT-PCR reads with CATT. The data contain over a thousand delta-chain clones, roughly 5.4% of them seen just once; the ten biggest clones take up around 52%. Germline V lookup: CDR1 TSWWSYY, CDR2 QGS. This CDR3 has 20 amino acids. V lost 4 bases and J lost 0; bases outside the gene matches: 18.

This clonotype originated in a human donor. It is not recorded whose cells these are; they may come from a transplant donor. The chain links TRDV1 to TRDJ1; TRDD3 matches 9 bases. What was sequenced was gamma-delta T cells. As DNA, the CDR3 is TGTGCTCTTGGGGGAGTTCCCAGCTCGGTACTGGGGGAAGACACCGATAAACTCATCTTT. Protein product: CALGGVPSSVLGEDTDKLIF.